These 5 T cell receptor beta chains were sequenced from one sample in a study of T cell repertoires in cytomegalovirus infection. TCRdb redid the calling of the reads with MiXCR, one entry per CDR3 protein. The table records about 900,000 distinct CDR3 sequences, 30% to 40% of them present only once. Their antigens remain unidentified. Sample: cultured CD8+ T cells from PBMCs, taken from culture after CMV antigen stimulation. The receptors were sampled from a human donor in good health (CMV status not recorded). Some clones in this sample may be carry-over from other donors' samples.

The chain is built from TRBV6-1 and TRBJ1-6, with D unclear. Trimming stripped 0 bases from V and 6 bases from J, with 6 bases between. This CDR3 is 14 amino acids long. Germline V gene lookup returns CDR1 MNHNS and CDR2 SASEGT. CDR3 sequence (DNA): TGTGCCAGCAGTGAAGCTGAGCTTAATTCACCCCTCCACTTT. It encodes CASSEAELNSPLHF.

This rearrangement joins TRBV20-1 to TRBJ1-6; 8 nucleotides match TRBD1. Unmatched junction bases numbered 11, after V lost 0 bases and J lost 7 bases. The germline CDR1 and CDR2 sequences are DFQATT and SNEGSKA (reference sequence). The CDR3 is 17 residues long. In DNA form, the CDR3 reads TGCAGTGCTAGAGATCTCGACAGGGGCTTTTCGAATTCACCCCTCCACTTT. Encoded protein: CSARDLDRGFSNSPLHF.

This clonotype showed up many times. V usage is TRBV7-9 and J usage is TRBJ1-1; 10 nucleotides match TRBD1. The germline CDR1 and CDR2 sequences are SEHNR and FQNEAQ (reference sequence). Trimming removed 2 bases from V and 4 bases from J; junction bases left unmatched: 13. CDR3 size: 18 residues. The CDR3 nucleotides are TGTGCCAGCAGCTTAAAAAGAACGGTTGGGACAGGGGTCACTGAAGCTTTCTTT. Protein: CASSLKRTVGTGVTEAFF.

The sample holds many counts of this clonotype. The chain couples TRBV5-5 to TRBJ2-1; D is ambiguous. This CDR3 comprises 16 residues. V lost 2 bases and J 5 bases, leaving 17 bases between the germline ends. Germline CDR1 is SGHKS and CDR2 is YYEKEE (reference sequence). The DNA for the CDR3 is TGTGCCAGCAGCTTTGAAGACGGTCAGTTTAACAATGAGCAGTTCTTC. Its translation: CASSFEDGQFNNEQFF.

In this sample, this clonotype turned up a few times. DNA of the CDR3: TGTGCCAGCAGTTTAGGGGTGGTCTACTATGGCTACACCTTC. Translation gives CASSLGVVYYGYTF. The genes are TRBV12-3 or TRBV12-4 and TRBJ1-2; no reliable D call. Trimming removed 1 base at V and 3 bases at J, with 9 bases between. The CDR3 covers 14 residues.